The rows below give T cell receptor beta chains drawn from one sample of a study of CD8+CD57+ T cells in acquired aplastic anemia. TCRdb reprocessed the reads via MiXCR and lists one record per CDR3 protein. The sample holds some 410,000 distinct CDR3 sequences, 55% to 75% seen once. Input material: sorted CD4+, CD8+, or CD8+CD57+ T cells (not recorded which) from PBMCs. These receptor sequences come from a human donor in good health, serving as a control. The CDR3 runs from the conserved cysteine through the conserved F or W. The order of the fields is CDR3 protein, clone size, V gene. The listing skips clone size in some rows; elsewhere it reads once, few, many or a size class.

cdr3_aa: CGRSRRRDRVETQYF
clone_size: -
v_call: TRBV5-3

cdr3_aa: CSARDVAKFHGGLFF
clone_size: -
v_call: TRBV20-1

cdr3_aa: CASSLTGGCTGEFF
clone_size: -
v_call: TRBV7-2

cdr3_aa: CASSLGGRENSPLHF
clone_size: -
v_call: TRBV5-1

cdr3_aa: CASSVTGVVGPHEQCF
clone_size: -
v_call: TRBV2

cdr3_aa: CASSLDAANAYEQYF
clone_size: -
v_call: TRBV7-3

cdr3_aa: CAISDSSGNTEAFF
clone_size: -
v_call: TRBV10-3

cdr3_aa: CASSLYASTNDFFF
clone_size: -
v_call: TRBV7-8

cdr3_aa: CASSLTDRKHGYTF
clone_size: -
v_call: TRBV5-1

cdr3_aa: CASSLGGSYEQYVYTF
clone_size: -
v_call: TRBV7-2

cdr3_aa: CASSLHGALTTQYF
clone_size: -
v_call: TRBV5-1

cdr3_aa: CAIEESMNTEAFF
clone_size: -
v_call: TRBV10-3

cdr3_aa: CASSLGRAGANEKLFF
clone_size: many
v_call: TRBV5-8

cdr3_aa: CASSNAGLAAYNEQFF
clone_size: few
v_call: TRBV2

cdr3_aa: CASSLELGTVYEQYF
clone_size: many
v_call: TRBV7-8

cdr3_aa: CASRQGSSYNEQFF
clone_size: -
v_call: TRBV2

cdr3_aa: CASGFGTDGRGKYF
clone_size: -
v_call: TRBV12-5

cdr3_aa: CASSVSRGSYSNQPQHF
clone_size: -
v_call: TRBV11-2

cdr3_aa: CASSYATSTDTQYF
clone_size: many
v_call: TRBV6-5

cdr3_aa: CASSYSNPDTQYF
clone_size: many
v_call: TRBV12-3/TRBV12-4

cdr3_aa: CASSVGTGMVETQYF
clone_size: -
v_call: TRBV7-8

cdr3_aa: CASSDIPDTQYF
clone_size: -
v_call: TRBV10-1

cdr3_aa: CASSSFRMNTEAFF
clone_size: -
v_call: TRBV7-3

cdr3_aa: CATSFNYGYTF
clone_size: many
v_call: TRBV24-1

cdr3_aa: CASIAGLKGGSNQPQHF
clone_size: -
v_call: TRBV12-3/TRBV12-4

cdr3_aa: CASSWGLAGETQYF
clone_size: -
v_call: TRBV7-3

cdr3_aa: CASSQGQTHTEAFF
clone_size: -
v_call: TRBV9

cdr3_aa: CASSPRDSKLFF
clone_size: many
v_call: TRBV6-2/TRBV6-3

cdr3_aa: CASSWRSLAGTSYEQYF
clone_size: many
v_call: TRBV7-2

cdr3_aa: CASSIGTRSFYGYTF
clone_size: once
v_call: TRBV5-5

cdr3_aa: CASSLARGNTIYF
clone_size: -
v_call: TRBV7-2

cdr3_aa: CATMGQTGGGLVNNEQFF
clone_size: many
v_call: TRBV24-1

cdr3_aa: CASSFLPGVPIEYF
clone_size: -
v_call: TRBV5-1

cdr3_aa: CASSSDIMNTEAFF
clone_size: -
v_call: TRBV7-2

cdr3_aa: CASSPGAGTGKAFF
clone_size: -
v_call: TRBV12-3/TRBV12-4

cdr3_aa: CASSLEYRVEGYTF
clone_size: -
v_call: TRBV10-2

cdr3_aa: CASSRGITGSSTYEQYF
clone_size: many
v_call: TRBV4-1

cdr3_aa: CSATRDSHTQETQYF
clone_size: once
v_call: TRBV20-1

cdr3_aa: CSVEVRPNEKLFF
clone_size: few
v_call: TRBV29-1

cdr3_aa: CASNDRGGNEAFF
clone_size: -
v_call: TRBV6-1

cdr3_aa: CASPRAEPQPQHF
clone_size: -
v_call: TRBV12-3/TRBV12-4

cdr3_aa: CASSNRPQGNYEQYF
clone_size: -
v_call: TRBV7-2

cdr3_aa: CASSGGVGFTQDTQYF
clone_size: once
v_call: TRBV2

cdr3_aa: CASSISGSNQPQHF
clone_size: many
v_call: TRBV19

cdr3_aa: CASSYDNNQTQHF
clone_size: -
v_call: TRBV2

cdr3_aa: CASSEAGTGGRDTQYF
clone_size: -
v_call: TRBV9

cdr3_aa: CASSLVTGNSPLHF
clone_size: -
v_call: TRBV5-4

cdr3_aa: CASSPRSQPQYF
clone_size: -
v_call: TRBV5-8

cdr3_aa: CASAEEIWGTNEKLFF
clone_size: -
v_call: TRBV12-5

cdr3_aa: CASSPGDLIDEQYF
clone_size: -
v_call: TRBV7-8

cdr3_aa: CASSFITGRHHPQHF
clone_size: -
v_call: TRBV7-9

cdr3_aa: CASSKGHRRSGEQYF
clone_size: -
v_call: TRBV7-6

cdr3_aa: CSATPPDCPLCSGANVLTF
clone_size: few
v_call: TRBV20-1